In its sample, the clone carrying this TCR beta chain was seen a few times. Antigen unknown. Naivety among CD8 cells was defined by CD45RO negativity and positive CCR7 selection, thereby excluding terminally differentiated effector memory CD45RA+ cells. Every donor, a Caucasian adult, lived in Nashville, Tennessee. In the original processing: Quality scores were absent from the junction-only immunoSEQ sequences, so filtering differed. TCRdb keeps only in-frame clones here, not all; method: immunoSEQ multiplex PCR. Clonal size and the V and J genes are those of that table, whereas D and trimming came from the DNA. The sample yields just over 2,000,000 clones, about 95% seen once. This CDR3 region has 13 residues. CDR1 WSHSY and CDR2 SAAADI come from the germline V gene. V was cut by 6 bases and J by 6 bases, with 14 bases left in between. The record originates from a study of shared clonotypes between healthy human individuals.

Overall study results and limits: Blood alone was sampled, and tissue repertoires likely differ. Generally, naive subsets came out with larger estimated richness than memory subsets.

Sequenced input: naive CD8+ T cells sorted from blood. This clonotype was sampled from a man between 18 and 29 years old in good health. This chain connects TRBV10-2 to TRBJ1-2; D is unresolved. Here the CDR3 reads CASSLDYLNGYTF. The DNA of the CDR3 is TGCGCCAGCAGCCTGGACTATCTTAATGGCTACACCTTC.